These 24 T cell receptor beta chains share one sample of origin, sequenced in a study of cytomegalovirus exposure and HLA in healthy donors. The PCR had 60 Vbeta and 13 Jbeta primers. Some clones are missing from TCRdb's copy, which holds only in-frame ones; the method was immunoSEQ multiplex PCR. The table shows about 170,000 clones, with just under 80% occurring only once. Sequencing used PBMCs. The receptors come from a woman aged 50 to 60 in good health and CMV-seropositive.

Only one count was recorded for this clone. The CDR3 nucleotides are TGTGCCAGCGCCCCTCTCGCGGGGGGAACAGATACGCAGTATTTT. It is translated as CASAPLAGGTDTQYF. The chain is built from TRBV2 and TRBJ2-3; TRBD2 matches 8 bases. The CDR3 runs 15 residues. Looked up from germline, CDR1 is SNHLY and CDR2 is FYNNEI. With V trimmed by 8 bases and J by 3 bases, 10 bases remained unmatched. Supplemented by reference TRBV2 and TRBJ2-3, the full variable domain reads EPEVTQTPSHQVTQMGQEVILRCVPISNHLYFYWYRQILGQKVEFLVSFYNNEISEKSEIFDDQFSVERPDGSNFTLKIRSTKLEDSAMYFCASAPLAGGTDTQYFGPGTRLTVL.

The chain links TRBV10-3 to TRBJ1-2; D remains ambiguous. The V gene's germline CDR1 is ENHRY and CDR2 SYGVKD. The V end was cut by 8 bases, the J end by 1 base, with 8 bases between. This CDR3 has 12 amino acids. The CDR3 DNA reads TGTGCCATCGGCGGTCTTAACTATGGCTACACCTTC. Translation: CAIGGLNYGYTF.

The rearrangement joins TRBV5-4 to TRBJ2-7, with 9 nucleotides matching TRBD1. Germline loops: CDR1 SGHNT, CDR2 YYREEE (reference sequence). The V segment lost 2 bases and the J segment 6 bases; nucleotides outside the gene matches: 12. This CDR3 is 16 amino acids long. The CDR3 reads CASSFAGGQGGREQYF. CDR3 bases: TGTGCCAGCAGCTTCGCTGGGGGACAGGGAGGGCGCGAGCAGTACTTC. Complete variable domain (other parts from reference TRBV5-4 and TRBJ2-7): ETGVTQSPTHLIKTRGQQVTLRCSSQSGHNTVSWYQQALGQGPQFIFQYYREEENGRGNFPPRFSGLQFPNYSSELNVNALELDDSALYLCASSFAGGQGGREQYFGPGTRLTVT.

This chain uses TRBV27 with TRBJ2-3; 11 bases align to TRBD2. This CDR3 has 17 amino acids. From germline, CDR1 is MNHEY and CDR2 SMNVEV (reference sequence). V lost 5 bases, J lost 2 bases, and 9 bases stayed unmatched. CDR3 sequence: CASSLRLAGMHTDTQYF. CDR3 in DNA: TGTGCCAGCAGTCTTAGACTAGCGGGGATGCACACAGATACGCAGTATTTT.

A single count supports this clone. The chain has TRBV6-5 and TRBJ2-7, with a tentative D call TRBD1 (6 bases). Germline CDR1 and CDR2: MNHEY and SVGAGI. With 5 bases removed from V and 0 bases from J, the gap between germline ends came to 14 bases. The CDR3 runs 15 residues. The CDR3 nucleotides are TGTGCCAGCAGTGTAACAGGGACCAGCTCCTACGAGCAGTACTTC. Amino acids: CASSVTGTSSYEQYF.

DNA of the CDR3: TGTGCCAGCAGCATGGAACGGGGGGGAGGAGATACGCAGTATTTT. It translates to CASSMERGGGDTQYF. The chain has TRBV6-1 and TRBJ2-3; 8 bases line up with TRBD2. This CDR3 has 15 amino acids. Germline V gives CDR1 MNHNS, CDR2 SASEGT. V was clipped by 6 bases and J by 5 bases; unmatched bases: 10.

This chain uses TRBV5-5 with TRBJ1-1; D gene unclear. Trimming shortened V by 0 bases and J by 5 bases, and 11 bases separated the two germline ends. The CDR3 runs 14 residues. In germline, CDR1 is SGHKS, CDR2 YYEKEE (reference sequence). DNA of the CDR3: TGTGCCAGCAGCTTGGCCGAGGGCCAAACTGAAGCTTTCTTT. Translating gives CASSLAEGQTEAFF.

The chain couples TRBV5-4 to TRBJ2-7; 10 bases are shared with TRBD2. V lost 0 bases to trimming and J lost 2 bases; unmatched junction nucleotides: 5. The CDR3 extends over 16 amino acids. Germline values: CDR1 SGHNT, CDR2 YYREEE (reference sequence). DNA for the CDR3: TGTGCCAGCAGCTTGGGTAGCGGGGGGTTCGCCTACGAGCAGTACTTC. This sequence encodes CASSLGSGGFAYEQYF.

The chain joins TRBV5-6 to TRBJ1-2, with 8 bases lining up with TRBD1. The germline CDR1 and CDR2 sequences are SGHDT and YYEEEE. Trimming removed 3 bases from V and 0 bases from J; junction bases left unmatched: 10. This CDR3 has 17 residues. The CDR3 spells CASSSFRGPDPNYGYTF. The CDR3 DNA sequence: TGTGCCAGCAGCTCTTTCAGGGGGCCGGACCCTAACTATGGCTACACCTTC.

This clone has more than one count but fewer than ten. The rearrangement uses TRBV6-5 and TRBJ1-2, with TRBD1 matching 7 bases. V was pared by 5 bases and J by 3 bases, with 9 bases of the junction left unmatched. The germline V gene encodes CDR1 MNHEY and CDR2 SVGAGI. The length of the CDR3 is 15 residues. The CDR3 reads CASSVDRDSYYGYTF. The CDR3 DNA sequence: TGTGCCAGCAGTGTAGACAGGGACAGTTACTATGGCTACACCTTC.

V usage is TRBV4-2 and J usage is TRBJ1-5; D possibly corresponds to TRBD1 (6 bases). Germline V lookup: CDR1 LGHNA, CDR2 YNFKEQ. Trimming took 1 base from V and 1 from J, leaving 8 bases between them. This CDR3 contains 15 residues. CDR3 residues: CASSQAGQSNQPQHF. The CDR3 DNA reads TGTGCCAGCAGCCAAGCGGGACAAAGCAATCAGCCCCAGCATTTT.

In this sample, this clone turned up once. This CDR3 reads CASKGQSSTEAFF. For the CDR3, the DNA is TGTGCCAGTAAAGGACAGTCCAGCACTGAAGCTTTCTTT. This chain links TRBV19 with TRBJ1-1; tentatively, D is TRBD1 (6 bases). Trimming shortened V by 7 bases and J by 4 bases, and 13 bases separated the two germline ends. The CDR3 runs 13 residues. Germline V gives CDR1 LNHDA, CDR2 SQIVND (reference sequence).

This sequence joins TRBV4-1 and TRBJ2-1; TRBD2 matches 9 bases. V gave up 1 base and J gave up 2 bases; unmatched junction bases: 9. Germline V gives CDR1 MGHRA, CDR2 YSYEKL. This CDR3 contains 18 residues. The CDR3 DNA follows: TGCGCCAGCAGCCAAGGTTATGAAGTAGCGGGGGCCTACAATGAGCAGTTCTTC. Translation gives CASSQGYEVAGAYNEQFF.

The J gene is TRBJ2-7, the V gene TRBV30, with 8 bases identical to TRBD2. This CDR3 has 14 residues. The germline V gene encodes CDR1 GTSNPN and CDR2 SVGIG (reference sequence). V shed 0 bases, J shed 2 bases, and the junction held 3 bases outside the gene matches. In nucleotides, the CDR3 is TGTGCCTGGAGTGTTGTTAGCGGGGCCTACGAGCAGTACTTC. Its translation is CAWSVVSGAYEQYF.

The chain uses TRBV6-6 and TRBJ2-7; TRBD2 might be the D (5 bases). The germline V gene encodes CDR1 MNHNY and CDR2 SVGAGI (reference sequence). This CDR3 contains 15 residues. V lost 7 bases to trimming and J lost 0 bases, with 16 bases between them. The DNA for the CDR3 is TGTGCCAGCAACGGAGGCCCAAGGAACTCCTACGAGCAGTACTTC. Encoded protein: CASNGGPRNSYEQYF.

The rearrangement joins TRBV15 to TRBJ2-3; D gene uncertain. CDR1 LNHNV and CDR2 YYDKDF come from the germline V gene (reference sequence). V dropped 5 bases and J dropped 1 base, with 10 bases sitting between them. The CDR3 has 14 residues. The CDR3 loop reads CATSRASGTDTQYF. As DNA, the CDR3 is TGTGCCACCAGCCGAGCTTCCGGCACAGATACGCAGTATTTT.

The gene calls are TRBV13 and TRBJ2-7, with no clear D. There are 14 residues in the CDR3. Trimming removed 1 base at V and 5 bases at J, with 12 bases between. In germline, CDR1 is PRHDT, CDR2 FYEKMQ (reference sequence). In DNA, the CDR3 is TGTGCCAGCAGCTTAGTGCCTGGAGAGCACGAGCAGTACTTC. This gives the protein CASSLVPGEHEQYF.

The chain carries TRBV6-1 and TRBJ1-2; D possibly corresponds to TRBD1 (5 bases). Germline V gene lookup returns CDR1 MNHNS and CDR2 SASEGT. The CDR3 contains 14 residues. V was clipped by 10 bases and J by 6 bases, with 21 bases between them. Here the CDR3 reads CATLTPAGKDGYTF. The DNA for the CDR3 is TGTGCCACCTTAACCCCGGCAGGGAAGGATGGCTACACCTTC.

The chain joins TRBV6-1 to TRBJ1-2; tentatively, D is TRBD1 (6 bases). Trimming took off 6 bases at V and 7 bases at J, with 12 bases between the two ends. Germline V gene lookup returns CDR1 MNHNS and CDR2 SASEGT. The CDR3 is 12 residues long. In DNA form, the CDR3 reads TGTGCCAGCAGACAGGGTCCCAGTGGCTACACCTTC. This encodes CASRQGPSGYTF.

CDR3 nucleotide sequence: TGTGCCAGCTCACCACTGGGACAGGGGAGTTCTCGCTCTGGAAACACCATATATTTT. Translating it yields CASSPLGQGSSRSGNTIYF. The rearrangement links TRBV18 to TRBJ1-3; 10 nucleotides agree with TRBD1. Germline values: CDR1 KGHSH, CDR2 LQKENI. The trim removed 1 base at V and 0 bases at J, leaving 9 bases unmatched. This CDR3 contains 19 residues.

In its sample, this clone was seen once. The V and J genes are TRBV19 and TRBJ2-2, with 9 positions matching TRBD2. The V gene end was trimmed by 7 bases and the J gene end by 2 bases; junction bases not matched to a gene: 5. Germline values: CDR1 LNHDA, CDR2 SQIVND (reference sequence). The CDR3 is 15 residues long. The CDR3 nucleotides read TGTGCCAGTATAGCGGGGGCCATCAACACCGGGGAGCTGTTTTTT. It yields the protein CASIAGAINTGELFF.

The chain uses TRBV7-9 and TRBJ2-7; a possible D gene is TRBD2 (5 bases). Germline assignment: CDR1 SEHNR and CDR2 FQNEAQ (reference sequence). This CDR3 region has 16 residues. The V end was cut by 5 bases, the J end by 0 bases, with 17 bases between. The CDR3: CASSPKASSLSYEQYF. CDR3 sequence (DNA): TGTGCCAGCAGCCCCAAGGCTAGCTCCCTCTCCTACGAGCAGTACTTC. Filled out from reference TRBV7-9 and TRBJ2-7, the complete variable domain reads DTGVSQNPRHKITKRGQNVTFRCDPISEHNRLYWYRQTLGQGPEFLTYFQNEAQLEKSRLLSDRFSAERPKGSFSTLEIQRTEQGDSAMYLCASSPKASSLSYEQYFGPGTRLTVT.

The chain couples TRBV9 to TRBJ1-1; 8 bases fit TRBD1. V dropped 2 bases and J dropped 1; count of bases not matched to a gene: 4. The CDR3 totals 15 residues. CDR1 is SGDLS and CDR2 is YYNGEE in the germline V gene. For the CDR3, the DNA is TGTGCCAGCAGCGTCTCCGGGACAGGGAACACTGAAGCTTTCTTT. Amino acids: CASSVSGTGNTEAFF. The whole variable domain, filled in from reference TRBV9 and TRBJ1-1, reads DSGVTQTPKHLITATGQRVTLRCSPRSGDLSVYWYQQSLDQGLQFLIQYYNGEERAKGNILERFSAQQFPDLHSELNLSSLELGDSALYFCASSVSGTGNTEAFFGQGTRLTVV.

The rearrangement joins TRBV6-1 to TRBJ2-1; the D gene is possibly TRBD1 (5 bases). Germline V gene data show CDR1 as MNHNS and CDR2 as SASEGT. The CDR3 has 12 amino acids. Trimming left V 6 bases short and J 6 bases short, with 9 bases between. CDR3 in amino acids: CASRDKGNEQFF. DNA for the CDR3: TGTGCCAGCAGGGACAAAGGCAATGAGCAGTTCTTC.